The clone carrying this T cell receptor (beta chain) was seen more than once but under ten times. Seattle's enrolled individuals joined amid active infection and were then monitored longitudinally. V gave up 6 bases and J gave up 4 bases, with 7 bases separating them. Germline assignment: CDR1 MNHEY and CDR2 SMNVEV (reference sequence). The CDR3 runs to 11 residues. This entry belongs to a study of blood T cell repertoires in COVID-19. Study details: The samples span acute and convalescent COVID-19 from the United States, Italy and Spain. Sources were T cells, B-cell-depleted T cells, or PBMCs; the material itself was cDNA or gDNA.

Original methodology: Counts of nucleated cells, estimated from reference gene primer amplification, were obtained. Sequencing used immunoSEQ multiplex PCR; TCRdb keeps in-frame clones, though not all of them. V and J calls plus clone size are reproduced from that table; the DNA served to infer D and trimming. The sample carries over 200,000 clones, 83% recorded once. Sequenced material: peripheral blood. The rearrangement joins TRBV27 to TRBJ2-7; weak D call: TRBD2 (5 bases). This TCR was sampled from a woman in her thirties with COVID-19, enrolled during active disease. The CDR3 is CASSPGYEQYF. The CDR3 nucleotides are TGTGCCAGCAGCCCGGGGTACGAGCAGTACTTC.